The clone carrying this T cell receptor beta chain was seen a single time. The data were taken from a study of blood T cell repertoires in COVID-19. The assay was immunoSEQ multiplex PCR, and TCRdb's table has in-frame clones only and misses some. The sample shows about 480,000 clones, 85% to 90% of them seen only once. The CDR3 is made up of 14 amino acids. The V gene lost 6 bases and the J gene lost 8 bases, with 17 bases spanning the gap. Germline CDR1 reads SNHLY; CDR2 reads FYNNEI. What was sequenced was PBMCs or T cells enriched from blood (not recorded which). V and J are TRBV2 and TRBJ2-4, with D maybe TRBD1 (6 bases). This TCR came from a woman in her forties who had recovered from COVID-19. Here the CDR3 DNA reads TGTGCCAGCAGACCACAGGGTGGATTAGACATTCAGTACTTC. Protein product: CASRPQGGLDIQYF.